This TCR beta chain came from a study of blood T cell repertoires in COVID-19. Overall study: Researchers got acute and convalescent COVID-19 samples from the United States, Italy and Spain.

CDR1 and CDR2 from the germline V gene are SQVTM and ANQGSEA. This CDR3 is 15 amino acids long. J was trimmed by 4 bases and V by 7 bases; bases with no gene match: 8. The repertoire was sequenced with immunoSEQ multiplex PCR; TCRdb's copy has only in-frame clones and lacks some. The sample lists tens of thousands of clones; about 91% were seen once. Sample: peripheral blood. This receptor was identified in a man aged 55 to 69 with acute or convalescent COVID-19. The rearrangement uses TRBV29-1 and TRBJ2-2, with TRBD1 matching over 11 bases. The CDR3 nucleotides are TGCAGCGGGGGACAGGGGGAATACGGCACCGGGGAGCTGTTTTTT. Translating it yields CSGGQGEYGTGELFF.